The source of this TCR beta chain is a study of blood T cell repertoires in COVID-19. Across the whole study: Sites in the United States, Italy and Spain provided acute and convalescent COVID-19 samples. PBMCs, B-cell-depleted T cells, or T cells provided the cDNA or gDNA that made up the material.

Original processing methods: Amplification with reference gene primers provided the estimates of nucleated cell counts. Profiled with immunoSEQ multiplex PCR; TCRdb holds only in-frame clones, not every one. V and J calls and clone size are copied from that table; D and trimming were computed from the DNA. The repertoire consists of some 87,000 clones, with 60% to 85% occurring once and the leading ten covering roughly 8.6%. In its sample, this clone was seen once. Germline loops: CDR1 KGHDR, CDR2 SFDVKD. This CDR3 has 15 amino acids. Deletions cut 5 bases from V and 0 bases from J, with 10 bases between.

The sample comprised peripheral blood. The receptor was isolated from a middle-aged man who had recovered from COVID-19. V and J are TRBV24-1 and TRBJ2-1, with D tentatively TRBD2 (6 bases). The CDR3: CATSGGESSYNEQFF. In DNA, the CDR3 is TGTGCCACCAGTGGCGGGGAGAGCTCCTACAATGAGCAGTTCTTC.